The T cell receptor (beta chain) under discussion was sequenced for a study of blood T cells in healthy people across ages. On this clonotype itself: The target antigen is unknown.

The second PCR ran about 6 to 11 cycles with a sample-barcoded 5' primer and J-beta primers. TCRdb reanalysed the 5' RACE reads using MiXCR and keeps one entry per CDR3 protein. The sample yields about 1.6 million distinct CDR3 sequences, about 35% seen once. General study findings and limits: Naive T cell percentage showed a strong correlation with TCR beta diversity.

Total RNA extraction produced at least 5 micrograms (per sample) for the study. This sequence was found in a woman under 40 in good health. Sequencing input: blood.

For the CDR3, the DNA is TGTGCCAGCAGCCCCGAGCCGGGCCCCTACAATGAGCAGTTCTTC. Its protein product is CASSPEPGPYNEQFF. The rearrangement joins TRBV7-7 to TRBJ2-1; D call uncertain. With 5 bases removed from V and 2 bases from J, the gap between germline ends came to 13 bases. The CDR3 has 15 amino acids. Germline values: CDR1 SSHAT, CDR2 FNYEAQ (reference sequence).